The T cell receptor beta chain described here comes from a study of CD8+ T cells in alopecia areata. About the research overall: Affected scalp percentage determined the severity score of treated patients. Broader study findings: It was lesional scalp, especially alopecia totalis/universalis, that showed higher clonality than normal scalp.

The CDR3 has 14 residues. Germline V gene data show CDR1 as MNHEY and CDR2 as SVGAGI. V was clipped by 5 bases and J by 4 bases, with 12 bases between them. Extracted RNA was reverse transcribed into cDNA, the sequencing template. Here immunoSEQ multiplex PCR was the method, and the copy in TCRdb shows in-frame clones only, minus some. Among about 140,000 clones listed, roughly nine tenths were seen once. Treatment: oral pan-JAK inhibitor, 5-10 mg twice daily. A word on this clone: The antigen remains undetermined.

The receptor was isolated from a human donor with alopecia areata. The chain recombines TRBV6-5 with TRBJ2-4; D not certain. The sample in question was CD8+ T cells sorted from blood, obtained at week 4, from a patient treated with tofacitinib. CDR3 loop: CASSPSDGKNIQYF. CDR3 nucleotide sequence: TGTGCCAGCAGTCCCTCGGACGGAAAAAACATTCAGTACTTC.